Included here is one T cell receptor beta chain sequence, with context. Its antigen is unidentified. This sample stems from a study of radiation and T cells in renal cell carcinoma. Study observations and caveats: Baseline intratumoral clonotype presence is unknown without pretreatment biopsies.

Time point here: blood 2 weeks post-SBRT. As for treatment: 15 Gy SBRT to primary tumor, nephrectomy 4 weeks later. Data came from immunoSEQ multiplex PCR; TCRdb stores just in-frame clones and leaves some out. Among some 150,000 clones, approximately 88% were seen once, and the ten largest hold roughly 13%. The CDR3 runs to 17 residues. Trimming took 5 bases from V and 0 from J, leaving 18 bases between them. The germline gives CDR1 MGHDK, CDR2 SYGVNS. The input for sequencing was blood, taken from a patient whose treatment included radiotherapy and nephrectomy. The sequence came from a woman aged 50 to 65 with renal cell carcinoma. The chain links TRBV25-1 to TRBJ2-3; the D is unclear. DNA of the CDR3: TGTGCCAGCAGTAGACGGATTCTACCCTCTAGCACAGATACGCAGTATTTT. Its protein is CASSRRILPSSTDTQYF. Supplemented by reference TRBV25-1 and TRBJ2-3, the full variable domain reads EADIYQTPRYLVIGTGKKITLECSQTMGHDKMYWYQQDPGMELHLIHYSYGVNSTEKGDLSSESTVSRIRTEHFPLTLESARPSHTSQYLCASSRRILPSSTDTQYFGPGTRLTVL.